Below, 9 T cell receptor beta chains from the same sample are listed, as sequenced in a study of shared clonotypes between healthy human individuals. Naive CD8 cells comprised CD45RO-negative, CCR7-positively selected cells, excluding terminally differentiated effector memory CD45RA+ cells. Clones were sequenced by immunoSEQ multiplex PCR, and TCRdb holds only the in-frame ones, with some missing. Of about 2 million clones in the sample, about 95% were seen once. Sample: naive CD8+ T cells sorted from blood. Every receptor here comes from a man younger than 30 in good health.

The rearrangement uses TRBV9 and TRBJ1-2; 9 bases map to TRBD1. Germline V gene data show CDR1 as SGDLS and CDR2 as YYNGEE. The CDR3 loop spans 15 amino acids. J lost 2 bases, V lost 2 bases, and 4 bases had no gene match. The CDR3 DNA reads TGTGCCAGCAGCGTCAGGACAGGGGAAAACTATGGCTACACCTTC. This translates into CASSVRTGENYGYTF.

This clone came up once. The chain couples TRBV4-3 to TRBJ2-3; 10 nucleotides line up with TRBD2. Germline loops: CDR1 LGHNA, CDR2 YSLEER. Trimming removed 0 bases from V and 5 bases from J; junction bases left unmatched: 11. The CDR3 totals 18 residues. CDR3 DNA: TGCGCCAGCAGCCAAGAGGGAACGCTAGCGGGAGTTGGAGATACGCAGTATTTT. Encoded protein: CASSQEGTLAGVGDTQYF.

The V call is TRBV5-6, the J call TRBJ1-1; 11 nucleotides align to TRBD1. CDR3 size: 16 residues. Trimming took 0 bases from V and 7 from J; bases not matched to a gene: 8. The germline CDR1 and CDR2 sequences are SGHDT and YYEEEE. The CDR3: CASSLVGTGGFIEAFF. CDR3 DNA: TGTGCCAGCAGCTTGGTTGGGACAGGGGGGTTTATTGAAGCTTTCTTT.

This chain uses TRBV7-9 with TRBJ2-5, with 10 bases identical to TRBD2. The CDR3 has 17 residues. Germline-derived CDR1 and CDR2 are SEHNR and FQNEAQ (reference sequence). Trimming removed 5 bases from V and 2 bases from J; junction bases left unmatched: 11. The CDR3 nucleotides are TGTGCCAGCAGCGCCCCGGGCGGGACTAGCGAACAAGAGACCCAGTACTTC. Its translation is CASSAPGGTSEQETQYF.

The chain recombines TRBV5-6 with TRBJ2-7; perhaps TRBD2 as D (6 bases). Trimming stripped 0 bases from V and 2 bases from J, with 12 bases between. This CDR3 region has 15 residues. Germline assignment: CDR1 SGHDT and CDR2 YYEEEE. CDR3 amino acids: CASSLDRGWAYEQYF. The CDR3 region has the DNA TGTGCCAGCAGCTTGGATCGGGGGTGGGCCTACGAGCAGTACTTC. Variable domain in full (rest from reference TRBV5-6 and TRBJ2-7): DAGVTQSPTHLIKTRGQQVTLRCSPKSGHDTVSWYQQALGQGPQFIFQYYEEEERQRGNFPDRFSGHQFPNYSSELNVNALLLGDSALYLCASSLDRGWAYEQYFGPGTRLTVT.

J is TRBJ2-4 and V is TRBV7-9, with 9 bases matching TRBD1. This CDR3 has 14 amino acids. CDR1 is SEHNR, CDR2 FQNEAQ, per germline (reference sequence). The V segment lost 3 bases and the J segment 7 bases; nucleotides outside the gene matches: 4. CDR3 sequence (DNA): TGTGCCAGCAGCTTGGGGACAGGGTCGAACATTCAGTACTTC. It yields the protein CASSLGTGSNIQYF.

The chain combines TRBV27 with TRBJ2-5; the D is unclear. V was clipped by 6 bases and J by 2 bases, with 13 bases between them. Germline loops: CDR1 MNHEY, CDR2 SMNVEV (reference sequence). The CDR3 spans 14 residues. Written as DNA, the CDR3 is TGTGCCAGCAGCCCTTCGGATGCACAAGAGACCCAGTACTTC. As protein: CASSPSDAQETQYF.

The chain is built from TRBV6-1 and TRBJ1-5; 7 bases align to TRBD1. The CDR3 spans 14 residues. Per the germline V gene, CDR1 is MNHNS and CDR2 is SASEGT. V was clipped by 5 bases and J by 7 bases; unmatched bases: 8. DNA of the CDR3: TGTGCCAGCAGTAACAGGGGAACCGAACAGCCCCAGCATTTT. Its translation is CASSNRGTEQPQHF.

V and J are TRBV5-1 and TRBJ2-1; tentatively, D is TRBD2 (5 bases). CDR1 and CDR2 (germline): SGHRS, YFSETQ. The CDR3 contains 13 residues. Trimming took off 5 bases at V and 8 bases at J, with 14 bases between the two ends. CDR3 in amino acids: CASSYESGDEQFF. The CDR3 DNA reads TGCGCCAGCAGTTATGAATCCGGGGATGAGCAGTTCTTC.